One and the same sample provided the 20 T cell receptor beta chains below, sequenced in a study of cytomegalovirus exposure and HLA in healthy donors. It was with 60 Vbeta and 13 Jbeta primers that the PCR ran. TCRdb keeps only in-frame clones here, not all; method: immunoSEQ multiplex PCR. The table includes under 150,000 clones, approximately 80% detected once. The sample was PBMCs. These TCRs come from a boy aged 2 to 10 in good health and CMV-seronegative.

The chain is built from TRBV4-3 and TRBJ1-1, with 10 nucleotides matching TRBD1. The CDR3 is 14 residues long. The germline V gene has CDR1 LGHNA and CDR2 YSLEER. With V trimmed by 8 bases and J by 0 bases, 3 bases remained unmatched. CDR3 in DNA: TGCGCCAGCGGGGACAGGGGTTTGAACACTGAAGCTTTCTTT. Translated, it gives CASGDRGLNTEAFF.

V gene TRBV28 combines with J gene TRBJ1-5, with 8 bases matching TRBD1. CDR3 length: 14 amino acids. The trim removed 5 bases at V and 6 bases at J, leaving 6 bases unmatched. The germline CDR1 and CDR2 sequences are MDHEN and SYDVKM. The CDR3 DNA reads TGTGCCAGCAGTCTTACAGGGGGGTCTCAGCCCCAGCATTTT. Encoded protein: CASSLTGGSQPQHF.

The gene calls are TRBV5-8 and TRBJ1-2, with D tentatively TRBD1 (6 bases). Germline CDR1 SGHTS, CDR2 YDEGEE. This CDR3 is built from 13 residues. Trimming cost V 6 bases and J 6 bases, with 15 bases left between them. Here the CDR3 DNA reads TGTGCCAGCATCCGGGCGCCAGGGGATGGCTACACCTTC. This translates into CASIRAPGDGYTF.

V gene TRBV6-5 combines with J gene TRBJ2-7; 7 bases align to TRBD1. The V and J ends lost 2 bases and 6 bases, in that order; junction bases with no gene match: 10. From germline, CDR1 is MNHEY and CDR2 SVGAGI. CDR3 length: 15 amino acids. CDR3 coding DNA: TGTGCCAGCAGTTACCACTCCTCAGGGGGTTCCGAGCAGTACTTC. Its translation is CASSYHSSGGSEQYF.

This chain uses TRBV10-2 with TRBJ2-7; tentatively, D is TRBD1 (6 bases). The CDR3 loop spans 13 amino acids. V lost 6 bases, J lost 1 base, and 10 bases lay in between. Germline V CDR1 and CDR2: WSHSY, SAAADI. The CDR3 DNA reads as TGCGCCAGCAGATGGGACACTTCCTACGAGCAGTACGTC. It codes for CASRWDTSYEQYV.

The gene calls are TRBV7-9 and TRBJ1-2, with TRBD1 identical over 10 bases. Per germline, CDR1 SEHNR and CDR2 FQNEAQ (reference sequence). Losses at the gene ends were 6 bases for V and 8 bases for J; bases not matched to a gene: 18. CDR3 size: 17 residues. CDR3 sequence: CASSSPGDRGRLQGYTF. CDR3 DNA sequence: TGTGCCAGCAGTTCCCCGGGCGACAGGGGGCGCTTACAGGGCTACACCTTC.

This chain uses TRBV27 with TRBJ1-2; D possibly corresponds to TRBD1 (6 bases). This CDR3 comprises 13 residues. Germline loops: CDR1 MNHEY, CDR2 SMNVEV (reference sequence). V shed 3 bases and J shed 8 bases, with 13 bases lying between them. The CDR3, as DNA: TGTGCCAGCAGTTTTTCAGGGGTCGGGGGCTACACCTTC. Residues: CASSFSGVGGYTF.

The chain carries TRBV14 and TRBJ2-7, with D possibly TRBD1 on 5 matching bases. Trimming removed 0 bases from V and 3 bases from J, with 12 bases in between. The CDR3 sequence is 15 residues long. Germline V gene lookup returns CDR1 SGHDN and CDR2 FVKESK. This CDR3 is CASSQDSVRDYEQYF. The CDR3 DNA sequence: TGTGCCAGCAGCCAAGATTCGGTCAGGGACTACGAGCAGTACTTC.

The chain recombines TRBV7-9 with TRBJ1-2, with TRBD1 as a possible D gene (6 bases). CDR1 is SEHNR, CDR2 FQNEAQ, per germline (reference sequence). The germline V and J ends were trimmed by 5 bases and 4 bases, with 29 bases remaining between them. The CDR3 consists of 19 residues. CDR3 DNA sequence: TGTGCCAGCAGCCCCGTTAGTGGAGTCCACAGGGCGTCCTCCTATGGCTACACCTTC. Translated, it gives CASSPVSGVHRASSYGYTF.

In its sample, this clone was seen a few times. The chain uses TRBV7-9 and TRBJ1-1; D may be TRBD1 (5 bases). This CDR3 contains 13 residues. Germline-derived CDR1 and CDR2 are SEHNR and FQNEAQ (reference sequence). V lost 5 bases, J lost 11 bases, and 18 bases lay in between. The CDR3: CASSGMDIRSAFF. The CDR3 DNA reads TGTGCCAGCAGCGGTATGGACATTCGGTCGGCTTTCTTT.

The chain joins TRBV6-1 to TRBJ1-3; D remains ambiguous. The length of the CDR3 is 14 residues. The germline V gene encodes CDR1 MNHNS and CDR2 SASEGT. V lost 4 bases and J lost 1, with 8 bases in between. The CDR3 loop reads CASSGEESGNTIYF. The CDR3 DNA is TGTGCCAGCAGTGGAGAGGAATCTGGAAACACCATATATTTT.

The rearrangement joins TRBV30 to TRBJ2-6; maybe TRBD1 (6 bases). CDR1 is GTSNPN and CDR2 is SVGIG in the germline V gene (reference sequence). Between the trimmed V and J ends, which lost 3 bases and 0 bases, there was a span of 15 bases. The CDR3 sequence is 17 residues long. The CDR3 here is CAWSAQDSNSGANVLTF. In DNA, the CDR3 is TGTGCCTGGAGCGCTCAGGACAGCAACTCTGGGGCCAACGTCCTGACTTTC.

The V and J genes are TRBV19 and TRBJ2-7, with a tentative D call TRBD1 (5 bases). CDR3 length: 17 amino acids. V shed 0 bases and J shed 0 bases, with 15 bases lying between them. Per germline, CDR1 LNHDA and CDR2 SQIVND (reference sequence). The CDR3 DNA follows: TGTGCCAGTAGTATAGATGGGCCAGGGTCCGTCTCCTACGAGCAGTACTTC. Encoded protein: CASSIDGPGSVSYEQYF.

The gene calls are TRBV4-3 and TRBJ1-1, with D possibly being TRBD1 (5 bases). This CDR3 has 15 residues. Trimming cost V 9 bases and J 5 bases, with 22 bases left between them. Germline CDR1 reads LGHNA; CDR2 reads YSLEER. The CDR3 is CASSSGRAAGTEAFF. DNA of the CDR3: TGCGCCAGTTCGTCGGGGCGCGCCGCGGGGACTGAAGCTTTCTTT.

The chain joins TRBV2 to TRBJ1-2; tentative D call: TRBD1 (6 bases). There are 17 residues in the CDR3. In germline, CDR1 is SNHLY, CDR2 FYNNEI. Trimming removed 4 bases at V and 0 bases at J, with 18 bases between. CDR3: CASSVGGAVIANYGYTF. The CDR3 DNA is TGTGCCAGCAGTGTCGGGGGGGCAGTGATCGCTAACTATGGCTACACCTTC.

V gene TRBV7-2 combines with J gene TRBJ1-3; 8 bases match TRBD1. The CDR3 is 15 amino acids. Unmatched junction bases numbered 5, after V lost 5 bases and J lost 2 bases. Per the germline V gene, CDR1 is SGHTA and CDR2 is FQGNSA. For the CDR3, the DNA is TGTGCCAGCAGCACCCGGACAGGGCCTGGAAACACCATATATTTT. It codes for CASSTRTGPGNTIYF.

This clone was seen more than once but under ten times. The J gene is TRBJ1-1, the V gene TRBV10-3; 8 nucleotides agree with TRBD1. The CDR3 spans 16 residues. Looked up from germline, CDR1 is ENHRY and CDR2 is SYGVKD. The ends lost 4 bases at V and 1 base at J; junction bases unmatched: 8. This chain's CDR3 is CAISGSRTGTNTEAFF. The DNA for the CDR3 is TGTGCCATCAGTGGCTCCCGGACAGGGACGAACACTGAAGCTTTCTTT.

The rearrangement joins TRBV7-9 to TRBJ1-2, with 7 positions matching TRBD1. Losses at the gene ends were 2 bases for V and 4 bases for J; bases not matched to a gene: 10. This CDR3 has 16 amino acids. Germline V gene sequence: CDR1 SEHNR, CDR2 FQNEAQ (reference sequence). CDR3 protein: CASSLPNPDRIYGYTF. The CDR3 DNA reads TGTGCCAGCAGCTTACCGAATCCGGACAGGATCTATGGCTACACCTTC.

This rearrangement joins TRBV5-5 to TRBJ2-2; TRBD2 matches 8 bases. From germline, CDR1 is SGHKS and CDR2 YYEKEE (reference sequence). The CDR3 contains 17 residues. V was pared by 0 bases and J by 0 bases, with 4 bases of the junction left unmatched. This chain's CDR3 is CASSLVGSGTNTGELFF. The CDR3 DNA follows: TGTGCCAGCAGCTTGGTGGGTAGCGGGACGAACACCGGGGAGCTGTTTTTT.

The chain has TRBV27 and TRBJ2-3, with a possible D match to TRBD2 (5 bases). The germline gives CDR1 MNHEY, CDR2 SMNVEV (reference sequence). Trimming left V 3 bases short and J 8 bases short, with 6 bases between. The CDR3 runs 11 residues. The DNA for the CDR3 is TGTGCCAGCAGTTTTCGGGGTACGCAGTATTTT. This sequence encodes CASSFRGTQYF.